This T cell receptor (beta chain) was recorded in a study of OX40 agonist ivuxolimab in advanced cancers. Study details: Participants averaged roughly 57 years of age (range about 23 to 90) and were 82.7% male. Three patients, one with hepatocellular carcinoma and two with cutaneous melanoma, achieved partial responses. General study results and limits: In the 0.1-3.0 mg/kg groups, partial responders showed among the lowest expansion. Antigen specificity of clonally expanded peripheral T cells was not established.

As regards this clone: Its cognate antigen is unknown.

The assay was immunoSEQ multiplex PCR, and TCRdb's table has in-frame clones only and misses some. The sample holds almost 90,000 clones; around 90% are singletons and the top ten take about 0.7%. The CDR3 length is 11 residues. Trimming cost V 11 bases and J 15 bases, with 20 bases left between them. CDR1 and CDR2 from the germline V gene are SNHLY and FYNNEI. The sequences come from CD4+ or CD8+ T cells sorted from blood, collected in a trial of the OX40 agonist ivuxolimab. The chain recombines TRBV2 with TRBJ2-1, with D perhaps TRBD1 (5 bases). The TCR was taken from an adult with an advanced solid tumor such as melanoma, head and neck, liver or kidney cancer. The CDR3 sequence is CAPIVGQKLFF. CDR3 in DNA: TGTGCCCCGATAGTTGGACAAAAGCTGTTCTTC.